This T cell receptor (beta chain) was captured by sequencing in a study of T cell responses to AZD1222 COVID-19 vaccine. General observations from the study: Most donors were white British and more were female, and clonal diversity was possibly underestimated.

The germline V gene encodes CDR1 LNHDA and CDR2 SQIVND (reference sequence). J lost 2 bases, V lost 5 bases, and 1 base had no gene match. The CDR3 consists of 13 residues. This table comes from immunoSEQ multiplex PCR, and its TCRdb copy is limited to in-frame clones, with some not included. Here the sample spans about 120,000 clones, 91% being singletons. A note on this clone: Its antigen remains unknown.

The sample consisted of peripheral blood, taken on day 0 of AZD1222 vaccination. The chain joins TRBV19 to TRBJ1-2; TRBD1 agrees at 8 bases. This TCR was recovered from an adult in good health. The CDR3 DNA reads as TGTGCCAGTAGTTACAGGGGGAACTATGGCTACACCTTC. Its protein product is CASSYRGNYGYTF.